Listed below are T cell receptor beta chains from one sample, sequenced in a study of shared clonotypes between healthy human individuals. The repertoire was sequenced with immunoSEQ multiplex PCR; TCRdb's copy has only in-frame clones and lacks some. The sample yields 2 million to 2.5 million clones, roughly 93% seen once. The sequencing sample was made of naive CD4+ T cells from PBMCs. These receptors were collected from a man younger than 35 in good health. Some clones in this sample may be carry-over from other donors' samples. CDR3s include the opening cysteine and the closing phenylalanine or tryptophan. A D gene is named only where the DNA matches it firmly. Not every row has a clone size; where given, it reads once, few, many or a size class.

d_gene: TRBD2
v_gene: TRBV9
abundance: -
j_gene: TRBJ2-1
CDR3aa: CASSVDGRLAANNEQFF
CDR3nt: TGTGCCAGCAGCGTAGATGGTAGGCTAGCGGCTAACAATGAGCAGTTCTTC

d_gene: -
v_gene: TRBV10-2
abundance: -
j_gene: TRBJ2-6
CDR3aa: CASRGRGLGANVLTF
CDR3nt: TGCGCCAGCAGGGGACGGGGGCTCGGGGCCAACGTCCTGACTTTC

d_gene: TRBD1
v_gene: TRBV15
abundance: -
j_gene: TRBJ1-5
CDR3aa: CATSRAGRGRGNQPQHF
CDR3nt: TGTGCCACCAGCAGAGCGGGCAGGGGGCGCGGCAATCAGCCCCAGCATTTT

d_gene: TRBD2
v_gene: TRBV5-1
abundance: -
j_gene: TRBJ2-5
CDR3aa: CASSFRGSGRAGETQYF
CDR3nt: TGCGCCAGCAGCTTTCGAGGAAGCGGGAGGGCTGGGGAGACCCAGTACTTC

d_gene: TRBD2
v_gene: TRBV7-3
abundance: -
j_gene: TRBJ2-7
CDR3aa: CASSFRTSDSEQYF
CDR3nt: TGTGCCAGCAGCTTTCGGACTAGCGATTCCGAGCAGTACTTC

d_gene: -
v_gene: TRBV13
abundance: once
j_gene: TRBJ1-4
CDR3aa: CASSFDRYNEKLFF
CDR3nt: TGTGCCAGCAGCTTCGACAGATATAATGAAAAACTGTTTTTT

d_gene: -
v_gene: TRBV9
abundance: -
j_gene: TRBJ1-1
CDR3aa: CASSVRVGDDEAFF
CDR3nt: TGTGCCAGCAGCGTACGGGTGGGGGATGATGAAGCTTTCTTT

d_gene: -
v_gene: TRBV29-1
abundance: -
j_gene: TRBJ2-5
CDR3aa: CSVVAFTQETQYF
CDR3nt: TGCAGCGTTGTCGCCTTTACCCAAGAGACCCAGTACTTC

d_gene: -
v_gene: TRBV5-1
abundance: -
j_gene: TRBJ2-1
CDR3aa: CASGTGITGNEQFF
CDR3nt: TGCGCCTCGGGTACGGGTATCACAGGAAATGAGCAGTTCTTC

d_gene: -
v_gene: TRBV28
abundance: -
j_gene: TRBJ1-2
CDR3aa: CASSLLLGDYGYTF
CDR3nt: TGTGCCAGCAGTCTTCTTCTGGGGGACTATGGCTACACCTTC

d_gene: -
v_gene: TRBV9
abundance: -
j_gene: TRBJ2-7
CDR3aa: CASSVASGPSYEQYF
CDR3nt: TGTGCCAGCAGCGTAGCCTCGGGACCCTCCTACGAGCAGTACTTC

d_gene: TRBD1
v_gene: TRBV29-1
abundance: -
j_gene: TRBJ2-1
CDR3aa: CSVAETGSGGHEQFF
CDR3nt: TGCAGCGTCGCGGAGACAGGGTCAGGTGGACATGAGCAGTTCTTC

d_gene: -
v_gene: TRBV2
abundance: once
j_gene: TRBJ1-5
CDR3aa: CASSEDPRGQGYDQPQHF
CDR3nt: TGTGCCAGCAGTGAAGATCCCCGGGGCCAAGGGTACGATCAGCCCCAGCATTTT

d_gene: -
v_gene: TRBV11-3
abundance: -
j_gene: TRBJ2-3
CDR3aa: CASRRDPGTDTQYF
CDR3nt: TGTGCCAGCAGGAGGGACCCCGGCACAGATACGCAGTATTTT

d_gene: TRBD2
v_gene: TRBV7-7
abundance: -
j_gene: TRBJ2-1
CDR3aa: CASSLVASGSSHEQFF
CDR3nt: TGTGCCAGCAGCTTAGTTGCTAGCGGGAGTTCCCATGAGCAGTTCTTC

d_gene: -
v_gene: TRBV7-3
abundance: -
j_gene: TRBJ2-6
CDR3aa: CASSLNLAGANVLTF
CDR3nt: TGTGCCAGCAGCTTAAATTTAGCTGGGGCCAACGTCCTGACTTTC

d_gene: -
v_gene: TRBV28
abundance: -
j_gene: TRBJ1-1
CDR3aa: CASSLIWLGGLNTEAFF
CDR3nt: TGTGCCAGCAGTCTAATATGGTTAGGGGGACTGAACACTGAAGCTTTCTTT

d_gene: TRBD1
v_gene: TRBV30
abundance: once
j_gene: TRBJ1-5
CDR3aa: CAWSVHRTGAGQPQHF
CDR3nt: TGTGCCTGGAGTGTACACAGGACAGGGGCAGGTCAGCCCCAGCATTTT

d_gene: -
v_gene: TRBV5-1
abundance: -
j_gene: TRBJ2-5
CDR3aa: CASRGETQYF
CDR3nt: TGCGCCAGCAGAGGAGAGACCCAGTACTTC

d_gene: TRBD1
v_gene: TRBV27
abundance: -
j_gene: TRBJ1-2
CDR3aa: CASSFRTGEDGYTF
CDR3nt: TGTGCCAGCAGTTTCCGGACAGGGGAGGATGGCTACACCTTC

d_gene: -
v_gene: TRBV2
abundance: -
j_gene: TRBJ2-7
CDR3aa: CASSQDSAPEQYF
CDR3nt: TGTGCCAGCAGCCAGGACAGCGCCCCTGAGCAGTACTTC

d_gene: -
v_gene: TRBV10-3
abundance: -
j_gene: TRBJ2-4
CDR3aa: CAISERQVPPIAKNIQYF
CDR3nt: TGTGCCATCAGTGAGAGACAGGTTCCGCCGATAGCCAAAAACATTCAGTACTTC

d_gene: -
v_gene: TRBV5-1
abundance: -
j_gene: TRBJ1-4
CDR3aa: CASSLGTSLEKLFF
CDR3nt: TGCGCCAGCAGCCTAGGGACAAGTCTCGAAAAACTGTTTTTT

d_gene: -
v_gene: TRBV28
abundance: -
j_gene: TRBJ1-1
CDR3aa: CASSLPPNTEAFF
CDR3nt: TGTGCCAGCAGTTTGCCACCGAACACTGAAGCTTTCTTT

d_gene: -
v_gene: TRBV5-1
abundance: -
j_gene: TRBJ2-5
CDR3aa: CASSFMGARQETQYF
CDR3nt: TGCGCCAGCAGCTTTATGGGGGCGCGGCAAGAGACCCAGTACTTC

d_gene: -
v_gene: TRBV28
abundance: -
j_gene: TRBJ2-7
CDR3aa: CASSRDKTYEQYF
CDR3nt: TGTGCCAGCAGCCGGGACAAGACCTACGAGCAGTACTTC

d_gene: -
v_gene: TRBV9
abundance: -
j_gene: TRBJ2-2
CDR3aa: CASSVERARNTGELFF
CDR3nt: TGTGCCAGCAGCGTAGAGAGGGCCCGGAACACCGGGGAGCTGTTTTTT

d_gene: -
v_gene: TRBV29-1
abundance: -
j_gene: TRBJ2-7
CDR3aa: CSVARGYEQYF
CDR3nt: TGCAGCGTTGCGAGGGGTTACGAGCAGTACTTC

d_gene: TRBD2
v_gene: TRBV4-3
abundance: -
j_gene: TRBJ2-7
CDR3aa: CASSQVPAGAYEQYF
CDR3nt: TGCGCCAGCAGCCAAGTACCAGCGGGAGCCTACGAGCAGTACTTC

d_gene: -
v_gene: TRBV5-1
abundance: -
j_gene: TRBJ1-2
CDR3aa: CASSSENRQSYGYTF
CDR3nt: TGCGCCAGCAGCTCCGAAAACAGACAGAGCTATGGCTACACCTTC

d_gene: -
v_gene: TRBV19
abundance: once
j_gene: TRBJ2-5
CDR3aa: CASSRGGQETQYF
CDR3nt: TGTGCCAGTAGTAGGGGTGGCCAAGAGACCCAGTACTTC

d_gene: -
v_gene: TRBV5-1
abundance: -
j_gene: TRBJ1-1
CDR3aa: CASSLAPPTGNTEAFF
CDR3nt: TGCGCCAGCAGCTTGGCCCCCCCTACAGGGAACACTGAAGCTTTCTTT

d_gene: -
v_gene: TRBV6-6
abundance: -
j_gene: TRBJ1-2
CDR3aa: CASRGLGGYTF
CDR3nt: TGTGCCAGCAGGGGGCTGGGTGGCTACACCTTC

d_gene: -
v_gene: TRBV6-6
abundance: -
j_gene: TRBJ2-4
CDR3aa: CASSPLRESAKNIQYF
CDR3nt: TGTGCCAGCAGTCCCCTCCGGGAGAGCGCCAAAAACATTCAGTACTTC

d_gene: TRBD2
v_gene: TRBV13
abundance: -
j_gene: TRBJ2-4
CDR3aa: CASSSSLAPLAKNIQYF
CDR3nt: TGTGCCAGCAGCTCCTCACTAGCGCCGCTAGCCAAAAACATTCAGTACTTC

d_gene: -
v_gene: TRBV11-2
abundance: -
j_gene: TRBJ1-1
CDR3aa: CASSSETTYTEAFF
CDR3nt: TGTGCCAGCAGCTCAGAAACGACCTACACTGAAGCTTTCTTT

d_gene: -
v_gene: TRBV15
abundance: -
j_gene: TRBJ2-3
CDR3aa: CATSRGTRPGTDTQYF
CDR3nt: TGTGCCACCAGCAGAGGGACACGCCCGGGGACAGATACGCAGTATTTT

d_gene: -
v_gene: TRBV27
abundance: -
j_gene: TRBJ2-2
CDR3aa: CASSLFGGGELFF
CDR3nt: TGTGCCAGCAGTTTATTCGGGGGCGGGGAGCTGTTTTTT

d_gene: -
v_gene: TRBV12-5
abundance: few
j_gene: TRBJ1-5
CDR3aa: CASGTLNSHSNQPQHF
CDR3nt: TGTGCTAGTGGAACTTTGAACAGCCATAGCAATCAGCCCCAGCATTTT

d_gene: -
v_gene: TRBV6-1
abundance: -
j_gene: TRBJ2-7
CDR3aa: CAALPARNRASEQYF
CDR3nt: TGTGCCGCTCTCCCCGCCAGGAACAGGGCATCCGAGCAGTACTTC

d_gene: -
v_gene: TRBV9
abundance: -
j_gene: TRBJ1-2
CDR3aa: CASSVAGFTGYTF
CDR3nt: TGTGCCAGCAGCGTAGCAGGGTTTACTGGCTACACCTTC

d_gene: -
v_gene: TRBV19
abundance: -
j_gene: TRBJ1-5
CDR3aa: CASSIAGNAGNQPQHF
CDR3nt: TGTGCCAGTAGTATAGCAGGAAACGCTGGCAATCAGCCCCAGCATTTT

d_gene: TRBD1
v_gene: TRBV29-1
abundance: few
j_gene: TRBJ1-2
CDR3aa: CSVRTGNGYTF
CDR3nt: TGCAGCGTCCGGACAGGGAACGGCTACACCTTC

d_gene: -
v_gene: TRBV5-1
abundance: once
j_gene: TRBJ1-3
CDR3aa: CASSLAGGVYGNTIYF
CDR3nt: TGCGCCAGCAGCTTGGCCGGGGGAGTTTATGGAAACACCATATATTTT

d_gene: TRBD1
v_gene: TRBV19
abundance: once
j_gene: TRBJ1-4
CDR3aa: CASRPSRGREKLFF
CDR3nt: TGTGCCAGTCGACCCAGCAGGGGGCGGGAAAAACTGTTTTTT

d_gene: -
v_gene: TRBV18
abundance: -
j_gene: TRBJ1-1
CDR3aa: CASSPLRGRAGADTEAFF
CDR3nt: TGTGCCAGCTCACCACTCCGGGGCAGGGCGGGGGCCGACACTGAAGCTTTCTTT

d_gene: -
v_gene: TRBV5-1
abundance: -
j_gene: TRBJ2-5
CDR3aa: CASSSTGEETQYF
CDR3nt: TGCGCCAGCAGCTCGACAGGAGAAGAGACCCAGTACTTC

d_gene: TRBD1
v_gene: TRBV4-1
abundance: -
j_gene: TRBJ1-5
CDR3aa: CASSQDDRGDNQPQHF
CDR3nt: TGCGCCAGCAGCCAAGACGACAGGGGAGACAATCAGCCCCAGCATTTT

d_gene: -
v_gene: TRBV28
abundance: -
j_gene: TRBJ2-7
CDR3aa: CASSPAGRVPSYEQYF
CDR3nt: TGTGCCAGCAGTCCCGCGGGGCGGGTACCCTCCTACGAGCAGTACTTC

d_gene: TRBD1
v_gene: TRBV7-7
abundance: -
j_gene: TRBJ1-4
CDR3aa: CASSTQGAFGKLFF
CDR3nt: TGTGCCAGCAGCACACAGGGGGCTTTCGGAAAACTGTTTTTT

d_gene: TRBD1
v_gene: TRBV9
abundance: -
j_gene: TRBJ1-1
CDR3aa: CASSPPGQRLNTEAFF
CDR3nt: TGTGCCAGCAGCCCCCCGGGACAGCGCCTCAACACTGAAGCTTTCTTT

d_gene: TRBD1
v_gene: TRBV5-1
abundance: -
j_gene: TRBJ2-1
CDR3aa: CASSRGSRDRGHNEQFF
CDR3nt: TGCGCCAGCAGCAGGGGTAGCCGGGACAGGGGTCACAATGAGCAGTTCTTC